Below, 17 T cell receptor beta chains from the same sample are listed, as sequenced in a study of blood T cell repertoires in COVID-19. The method was immunoSEQ multiplex PCR; TCRdb's version includes in-frame clones alone and lacks a portion of them. The sample records some 120,000 clones, approximately 84% being singletons. The sample was peripheral blood. The receptor source for this set is a man in his 70s with active or convalescent COVID-19.

The J gene is TRBJ2-1, the V gene TRBV11-3; D might be TRBD2 (6 bases). The germline V and J ends were trimmed by 5 bases and 6 bases, with 14 bases remaining between them. Germline assignment: CDR1 SGHNT and CDR2 YENEEA. The CDR3 is 14 residues long. CDR3 region: CASSIRDSLNEQFF. The CDR3 DNA reads TGTGCCAGCAGCATCCGGGACTCGCTCAATGAGCAGTTCTTC. The full variable domain, rest sourced from reference TRBV11-3 and TRBJ2-1, is EAGVVQSPRYKIIEKKQPVAFWCNPISGHNTLYWYLQNLGQGPELLIRYENEEAVDDSQLPKDRFSAERLKGVDSTLKIQPAELGDSAVYLCASSIRDSLNEQFFGPGTRLTVL.

This clone occurred once. The chain recombines TRBV10-3 with TRBJ1-5, with TRBD1 identical over 8 bases. Per germline, CDR1 ENHRY and CDR2 SYGVKD. The length of the CDR3 is 13 residues. J lost 7 bases, V lost 6 bases, and 5 bases had no gene match. The CDR3 region has the DNA TGTGCCATCAGCCGACAGGGGAGCCAGCCCCAGCATTTT. Its protein product is CAISRQGSQPQHF.

The J gene is TRBJ2-5, the V gene TRBV20-1, with a weak D call TRBD2 (5 bases). Germline loops: CDR1 DFQATT, CDR2 SNEGSKA (reference sequence). CDR3 length: 13 residues. V was cut by 3 bases and J by 2 bases, with 10 bases left in between. CDR3 DNA sequence: TGCAGTGCTAGTCCTAGCATACAAGAGACCCAGTACTTC. Its protein is CSASPSIQETQYF.

This clone was picked up one time. This chain uses TRBV5-1 with TRBJ1-1; 11 bases agree with TRBD1. Germline CDR1 reads SGHRS; CDR2 reads YFSETQ. This CDR3 has 16 amino acids. The ends lost 4 bases at V and 3 bases at J; junction bases unmatched: 8. For the CDR3, the DNA is TGCGCCAGCAGCCTAGGACAGGGGGCGGGCGACACTGAAGCTTTCTTT. Translation gives CASSLGQGAGDTEAFF. Filled out from reference TRBV5-1 and TRBJ1-1, the complete variable domain reads KAGVTQTPRYLIKTRGQQVTLSCSPISGHRSVSWYQQTPGQGLQFLFEYFSETQRNKGNFPGRFSGRQFSNSRSEMNVSTLELGDSALYLCASSLGQGAGDTEAFFGQGTRLTVV.

This chain links TRBV6-6 with TRBJ2-6, with D tentatively TRBD1 (6 bases). In germline, CDR1 is MNHNY, CDR2 SVGAGI (reference sequence). V was clipped by 6 bases and J by 3 bases, with 12 bases between them. There are 15 residues in the CDR3. The CDR3 region has the DNA TGTGCCAGCAGGTCCACAGGGTATGGGGCCAACGTCCTGACTTTC. It translates to CASRSTGYGANVLTF.

The J gene is TRBJ2-5, the V gene TRBV19, with TRBD2 as a possible D gene (6 bases). The V gene's germline CDR1 is LNHDA and CDR2 SQIVND (reference sequence). Trimming stripped 5 bases from V and 3 bases from J, with 16 bases between. The CDR3 is 15 residues long. CDR3: CASSAIRVAEETQYF. The CDR3 nucleotides are TGTGCCAGTAGTGCCATTCGGGTAGCGGAAGAGACCCAGTACTTC. The complete variable domain, with remaining parts taken from reference TRBV19 and TRBJ2-5, reads DGGITQSPKYLFRKEGQNVTLSCEQNLNHDAMYWYRQDPGQGLRLIYYSQIVNDFQKGDIAEGYSVSREKKESFPLTVTSAQKNPTAFYLCASSAIRVAEETQYFGPGTRLLVL.

The chain recombines TRBV28 with TRBJ2-7, with 7 bases matching TRBD1. This CDR3 is built from 14 residues. V was clipped by 6 bases and J by 0 bases; unmatched bases: 5. Germline V gives CDR1 MDHEN, CDR2 SYDVKM. Here the CDR3 DNA reads TGTGCCAGCAGCGGACAGGCACTCTCCTACGAGCAGTACTTC. Residues: CASSGQALSYEQYF.

The sample holds a few counts of this clone. V usage is TRBV11-1 and J usage is TRBJ2-2; tentative D call: TRBD1 (6 bases). Trimming left V 5 bases short and J 5 bases short, with 18 bases between. Germline V CDR1 and CDR2: SGHAT, FQDESV (reference sequence). The CDR3 has 16 amino acids. The chain's CDR3 is CASSRPTGLGTGELFF. The DNA of the CDR3 is TGTGCCAGCAGCCGGCCCACAGGGCTGGGAACCGGGGAGCTGTTTTTT.

This sequence joins TRBV4-1 and TRBJ1-3; a possible D gene is TRBD1 (6 bases). The CDR3 covers 13 residues. Germline V gives CDR1 MGHRA, CDR2 YSYEKL. Trimming removed 1 base from V and 7 bases from J, with 8 bases in between. The CDR3 is CASSQAGANTIYF. CDR3 DNA sequence: TGCGCCAGCAGCCAAGCAGGGGCCAACACCATATATTTT.

This clone appeared once. The V and J genes are TRBV7-8 and TRBJ1-1, with a possible D match to TRBD1 (5 bases). Deletions cut 4 bases from V and 1 base from J, with 10 bases between. Germline V CDR1 and CDR2: SGHVS, FQNEAQ. This CDR3 spans 14 amino acids. DNA of the CDR3: TGTGCCAGCAGCTCGGGGGAAAAGAACACTGAAGCTTTCTTT. It specifies CASSSGEKNTEAFF.

DNA for the CDR3: TGTGCCAGTAGTGTGACAGGGGGTAACTATGGCTACACCTTC. As protein: CASSVTGGNYGYTF. The chain joins TRBV19 to TRBJ1-2; 9 nucleotides match TRBD1. Losses at the gene ends were 5 bases for V and 1 base for J; bases not matched to a gene: 2. Germline CDR1 and CDR2: LNHDA and SQIVND (reference sequence). This CDR3 region has 14 residues.

The chain is built from TRBV7-9 and TRBJ2-7; a possible D gene is TRBD1 (6 bases). There are 15 residues in the CDR3. Germline V lookup: CDR1 SEHNR, CDR2 FQNEAQ (reference sequence). Trimming removed 5 bases from V and 5 bases from J, with 19 bases in between. CDR3 region: CASSPNREVVHEQYF. The CDR3 DNA reads TGTGCCAGCAGCCCAAACAGGGAAGTTGTCCACGAGCAGTACTTC.

This chain connects TRBV5-1 to TRBJ2-7, with a weak D call TRBD1 (5 bases). This CDR3 region has 14 residues. CDR1 and CDR2 (germline): SGHRS, YFSETQ. Trimming stripped 2 bases from V and 1 base from J, with 10 bases between. CDR3 region: CASSLSQGSYEQYF. In nucleotides, the CDR3 is TGCGCCAGCAGCTTAAGCCAGGGTTCCTACGAGCAGTACTTC.

In its sample, this clone was seen a few times. The chain uses TRBV4-3 and TRBJ1-6, with 7 nucleotides matching TRBD1. Trimming removed 5 bases from V and 9 bases from J; junction bases left unmatched: 4. The CDR3 covers 13 residues. Germline CDR1 reads LGHNA; CDR2 reads YSLEER. CDR3 in amino acids: CASSVQGGSPLHF. The CDR3, as DNA: TGCGCCAGCAGCGTTCAGGGGGGTTCACCCCTCCACTTT.

This clone was observed once. This chain connects TRBV2 to TRBJ2-7; 15 nucleotides match TRBD2. There are 17 residues in the CDR3. Germline V gene lookup returns CDR1 SNHLY and CDR2 FYNNEI. Trimming removed 6 bases from V and 0 bases from J; junction bases left unmatched: 6. DNA of the CDR3: TGTGCCAGCAGCGGGACTAGCGGGGGGCCTCACTCCTACGAGCAGTACTTC. It specifies CASSGTSGGPHSYEQYF.

This sequence joins TRBV27 and TRBJ2-2, with 13 bases lining up with TRBD2. V lost 7 bases, J lost 4 bases, and 6 bases stayed unmatched. The CDR3 length is 16 residues. The germline V gene has CDR1 MNHEY and CDR2 SMNVEV (reference sequence). As DNA, the CDR3 is TGTGCCAGCAAACTAGCGGGGGGGCGTAGCACCGGGGAGCTGTTTTTT. Protein: CASKLAGGRSTGELFF.

The chain is built from TRBV29-1 and TRBJ2-7, with 9 positions matching TRBD2. Germline CDR1 and CDR2: SQVTM and ANQGSEA. The CDR3 covers 16 residues. V gave up 4 bases and J gave up 4 bases; unmatched junction bases: 14. The CDR3 here is CSVAPRGGRAAYEQYF. In DNA, the CDR3 is TGCAGCGTTGCACCTAGGGGCGGGAGGGCCGCATACGAGCAGTACTTC.